This T cell receptor (beta chain) was profiled in a study of blood T cell repertoires in COVID-19. Method: immunoSEQ multiplex PCR; TCRdb's copy keeps in-frame clones and lacks some. This sample yields 200,000 or so clones, of which approximately 82% are seen a single time; about 6.9% belongs to the top ten. Trimming took 8 bases from V and 0 from J, leaving 7 bases between them. The germline CDR1 and CDR2 sequences are DFQATT and SNEGSKA (reference sequence). This CDR3 spans 11 amino acids. Sequencing input: peripheral blood. This chain joins TRBV20-1 and TRBJ1-1, with unresolved D. This clonotype originated in a human donor with acute or convalescent COVID-19. The donor label of this sample is uncertain. CDR3 in DNA: TGCAGTCCCCTCCTGAACACTGAAGCTTTCTTT. Protein product: CSPLLNTEAFF.